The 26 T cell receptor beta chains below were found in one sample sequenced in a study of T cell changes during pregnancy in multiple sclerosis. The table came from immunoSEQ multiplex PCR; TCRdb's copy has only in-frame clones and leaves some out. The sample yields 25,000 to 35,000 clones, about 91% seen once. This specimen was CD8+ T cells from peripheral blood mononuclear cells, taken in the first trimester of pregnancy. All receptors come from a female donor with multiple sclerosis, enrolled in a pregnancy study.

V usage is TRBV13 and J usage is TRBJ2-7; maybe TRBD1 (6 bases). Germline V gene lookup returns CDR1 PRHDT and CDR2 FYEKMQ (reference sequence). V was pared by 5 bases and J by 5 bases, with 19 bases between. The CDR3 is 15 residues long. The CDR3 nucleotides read TGTGCCAGCAGCATCGGACGAGGGGGTTGGAACGAGCAGTACTTC. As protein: CASSIGRGGWNEQYF.

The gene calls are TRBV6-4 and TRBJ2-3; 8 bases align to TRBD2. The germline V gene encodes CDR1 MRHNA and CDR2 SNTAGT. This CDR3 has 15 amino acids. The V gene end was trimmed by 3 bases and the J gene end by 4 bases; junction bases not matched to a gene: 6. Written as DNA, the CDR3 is TGTGCCAGCAGTGAGAGAGCGGGAGTTTCAGATACGCAGTATTTT. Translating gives CASSERAGVSDTQYF.

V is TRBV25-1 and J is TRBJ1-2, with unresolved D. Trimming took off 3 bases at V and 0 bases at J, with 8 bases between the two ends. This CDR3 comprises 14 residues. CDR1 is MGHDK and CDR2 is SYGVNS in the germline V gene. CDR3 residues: CASSDWLSNYGYTF. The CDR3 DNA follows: TGTGCCAGCAGTGACTGGCTTTCTAACTATGGCTACACCTTC.

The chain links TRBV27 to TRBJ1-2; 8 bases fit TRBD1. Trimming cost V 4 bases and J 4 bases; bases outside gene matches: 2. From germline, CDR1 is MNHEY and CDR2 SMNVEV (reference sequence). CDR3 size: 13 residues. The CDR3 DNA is TGTGCCAGCAGTTCTACAGGGGGCTATGGCTACACCTTC. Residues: CASSSTGGYGYTF.

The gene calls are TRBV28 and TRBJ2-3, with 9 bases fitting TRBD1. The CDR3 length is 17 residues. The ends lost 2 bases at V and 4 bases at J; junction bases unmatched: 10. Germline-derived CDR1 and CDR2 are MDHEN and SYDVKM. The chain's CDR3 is CASSLPGTGSFADTQYF. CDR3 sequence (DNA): TGTGCCAGCAGTTTACCCGGGACAGGGAGTTTCGCAGATACGCAGTATTTT.

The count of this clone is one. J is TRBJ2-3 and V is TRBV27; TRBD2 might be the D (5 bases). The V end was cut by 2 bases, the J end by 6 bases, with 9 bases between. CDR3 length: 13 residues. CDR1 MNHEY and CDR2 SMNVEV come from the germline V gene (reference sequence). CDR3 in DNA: TGTGCCAGCAGTTTACTGGGAGCGGATACGCAGTATTTT. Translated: CASSLLGADTQYF.

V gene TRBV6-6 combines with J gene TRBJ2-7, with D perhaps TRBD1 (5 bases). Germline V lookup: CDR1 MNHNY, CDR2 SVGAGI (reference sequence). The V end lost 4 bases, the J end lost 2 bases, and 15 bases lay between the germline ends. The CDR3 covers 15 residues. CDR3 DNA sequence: TGTGCCAGCAGTTCACCAGGACACATTCCCTACGAGCAGTACTTC. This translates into CASSSPGHIPYEQYF.

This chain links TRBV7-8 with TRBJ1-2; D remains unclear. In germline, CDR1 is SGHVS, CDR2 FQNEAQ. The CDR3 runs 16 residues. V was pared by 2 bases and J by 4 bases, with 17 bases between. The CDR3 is CASSLLSGLDGYGYTF. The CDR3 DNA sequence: TGTGCCAGCAGCTTATTATCAGGCCTGGATGGCTATGGCTACACCTTC.

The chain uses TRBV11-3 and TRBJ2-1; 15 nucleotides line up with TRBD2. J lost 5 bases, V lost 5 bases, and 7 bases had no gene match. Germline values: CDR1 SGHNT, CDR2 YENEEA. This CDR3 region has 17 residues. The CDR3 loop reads CASSPLGLAGGHNEQFF. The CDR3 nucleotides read TGTGCCAGCAGCCCCCTTGGACTAGCGGGAGGGCACAATGAGCAGTTCTTC.

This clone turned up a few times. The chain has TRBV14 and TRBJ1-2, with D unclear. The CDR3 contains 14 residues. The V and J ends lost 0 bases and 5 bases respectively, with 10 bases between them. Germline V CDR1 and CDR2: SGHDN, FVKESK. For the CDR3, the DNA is TGTGCCAGCAGCCAAGATGGCACCGTATATGGCTACACCTTC. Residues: CASSQDGTVYGYTF. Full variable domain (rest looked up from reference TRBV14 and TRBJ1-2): EAGVTQFPSHSVIEKGQTVTLRCDPISGHDNLYWYRRVMGKEIKFLLHFVKESKQDESGMPNNRFLAERTGGTYSTLKVQPAELEDSGVYFCASSQDGTVYGYTFGSGTRLTVV.

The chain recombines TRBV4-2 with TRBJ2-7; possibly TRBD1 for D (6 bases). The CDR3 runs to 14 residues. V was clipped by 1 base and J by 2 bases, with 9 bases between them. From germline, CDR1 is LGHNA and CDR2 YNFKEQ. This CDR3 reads CASSQGGGAYEQYF. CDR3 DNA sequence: TGTGCCAGCAGCCAAGGAGGGGGAGCCTACGAGCAGTACTTC.

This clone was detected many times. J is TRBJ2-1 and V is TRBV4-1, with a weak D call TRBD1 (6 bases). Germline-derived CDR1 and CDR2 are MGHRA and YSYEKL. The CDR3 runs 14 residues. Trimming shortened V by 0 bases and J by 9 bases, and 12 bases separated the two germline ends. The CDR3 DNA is TGCGCCAGCAGCCAAGAGGCAGGGGTACCTGAGCAGTTCTTC. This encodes CASSQEAGVPEQFF.

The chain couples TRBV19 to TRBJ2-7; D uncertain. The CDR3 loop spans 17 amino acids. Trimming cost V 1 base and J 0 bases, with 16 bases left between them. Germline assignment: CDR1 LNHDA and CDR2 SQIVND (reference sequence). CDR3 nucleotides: TGTGCCAGTAGTATAGTTTTGAGAGAAGCCTCCTCCTACGAGCAGTACTTC. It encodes CASSIVLREASSYEQYF.

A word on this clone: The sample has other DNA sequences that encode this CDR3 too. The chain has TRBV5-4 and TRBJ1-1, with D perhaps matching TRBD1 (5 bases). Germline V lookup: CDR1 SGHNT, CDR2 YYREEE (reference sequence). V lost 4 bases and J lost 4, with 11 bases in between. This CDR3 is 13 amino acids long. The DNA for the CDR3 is TGTGCCAGCAGCCCTGGGGCCAGCACTGAAGCTTTCTTT. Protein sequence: CASSPGASTEAFF.

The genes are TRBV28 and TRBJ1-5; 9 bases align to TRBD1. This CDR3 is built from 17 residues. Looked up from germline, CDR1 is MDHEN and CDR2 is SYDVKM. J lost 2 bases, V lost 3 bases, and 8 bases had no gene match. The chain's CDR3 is CASSFSIWTGGNQPQHF. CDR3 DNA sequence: TGTGCCAGCAGTTTTTCCATCTGGACAGGGGGCAATCAGCCCCAGCATTTT.

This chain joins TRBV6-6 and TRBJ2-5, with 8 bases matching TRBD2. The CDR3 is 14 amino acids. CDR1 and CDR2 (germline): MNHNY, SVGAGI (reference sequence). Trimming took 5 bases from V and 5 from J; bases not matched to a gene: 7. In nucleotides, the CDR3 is TGTGCCAGCAGTCACCCGGGGGGGGAGGAGACCCAGTACTTC. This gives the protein CASSHPGGEETQYF.

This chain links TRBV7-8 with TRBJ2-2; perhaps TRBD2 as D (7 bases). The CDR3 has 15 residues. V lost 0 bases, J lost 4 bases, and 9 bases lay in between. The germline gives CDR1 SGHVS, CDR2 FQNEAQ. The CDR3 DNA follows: TGTGCCAGCAGCTTAGCGGGGGGGCCCACCGGGGAGCTGTTTTTT. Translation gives CASSLAGGPTGELFF. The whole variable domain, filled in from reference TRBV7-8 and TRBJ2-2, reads GAGVSQSPRYKVAKRGQDVALRCDPISGHVSLFWYQQALGQGPEFLTYFQNEAQLDKSGLPSDRFFAERPEGSVSTLKIQRTQQEDSAVYLCASSLAGGPTGELFFGEGSRLTVL.

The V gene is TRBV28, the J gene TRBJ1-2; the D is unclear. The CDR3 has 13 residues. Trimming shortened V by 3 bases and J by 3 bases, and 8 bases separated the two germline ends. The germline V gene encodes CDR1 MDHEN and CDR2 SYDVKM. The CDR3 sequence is CASSLSGDYGYTF. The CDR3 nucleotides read TGTGCCAGCAGTTTGTCCGGAGACTATGGCTACACCTTC.

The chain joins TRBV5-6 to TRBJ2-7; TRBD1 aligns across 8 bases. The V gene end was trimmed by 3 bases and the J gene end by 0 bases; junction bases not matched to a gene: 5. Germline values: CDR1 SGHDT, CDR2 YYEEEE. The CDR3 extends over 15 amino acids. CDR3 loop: CASSYDRGVSYEQYF. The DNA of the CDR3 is TGTGCCAGCAGCTATGACAGGGGTGTCTCCTACGAGCAGTACTTC. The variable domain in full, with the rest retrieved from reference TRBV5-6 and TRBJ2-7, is DAGVTQSPTHLIKTRGQQVTLRCSPKSGHDTVSWYQQALGQGPQFIFQYYEEEERQRGNFPDRFSGHQFPNYSSELNVNALLLGDSALYLCASSYDRGVSYEQYFGPGTRLTVT.

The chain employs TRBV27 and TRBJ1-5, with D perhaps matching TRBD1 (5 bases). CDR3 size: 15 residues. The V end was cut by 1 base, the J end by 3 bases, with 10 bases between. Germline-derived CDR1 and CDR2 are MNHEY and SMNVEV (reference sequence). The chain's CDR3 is CASSLYGGINQPQHF. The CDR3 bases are TGTGCCAGCAGTTTATATGGGGGGATCAATCAGCCCCAGCATTTT.

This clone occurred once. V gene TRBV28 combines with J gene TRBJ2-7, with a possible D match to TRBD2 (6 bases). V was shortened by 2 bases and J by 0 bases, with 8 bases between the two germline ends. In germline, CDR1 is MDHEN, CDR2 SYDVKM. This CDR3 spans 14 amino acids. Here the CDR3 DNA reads TGTGCCAGCAGTTTACGGGGGAACTCCTACGAGCAGTACTTC. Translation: CASSLRGNSYEQYF.

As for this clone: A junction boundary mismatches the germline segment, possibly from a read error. In DNA, the CDR3 is TGTGCCAGCAGCTTATTAGCCTCCCACGAGCAGTACTTC. Its protein product is CASSLLASHEQYF. The chain has TRBV7-9 and TRBJ2-7; D is ambiguous. CDR3 length: 13 amino acids. Germline CDR1 SEHNR, CDR2 FQNEAQ (reference sequence).

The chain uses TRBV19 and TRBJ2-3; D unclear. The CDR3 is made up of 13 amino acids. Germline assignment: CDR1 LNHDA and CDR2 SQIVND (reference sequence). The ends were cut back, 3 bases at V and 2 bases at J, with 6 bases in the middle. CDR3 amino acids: CASSIVDTDTQYF. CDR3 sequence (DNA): TGTGCCAGTAGTATTGTAGACACAGATACGCAGTATTTT.

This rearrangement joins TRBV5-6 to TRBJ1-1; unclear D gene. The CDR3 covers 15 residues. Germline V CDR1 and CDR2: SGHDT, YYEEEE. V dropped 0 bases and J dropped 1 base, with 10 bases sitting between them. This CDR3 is CASSLADGGNTEAFF. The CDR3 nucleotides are TGTGCCAGCAGCTTGGCCGACGGAGGGAACACTGAAGCTTTCTTT.

In DNA form, the CDR3 reads TGTGCCAGTAGTATAGCAGGCGGGGAGGCCTACGAGCAGTACTTC. As protein: CASSIAGGEAYEQYF. The J gene is TRBJ2-7, the V gene TRBV19; the D gene is possibly TRBD2 (6 bases). Germline V gives CDR1 LNHDA, CDR2 SQIVND (reference sequence). V lost 1 base to trimming and J lost 2 bases, with 12 bases between them. The CDR3 extends over 15 amino acids.

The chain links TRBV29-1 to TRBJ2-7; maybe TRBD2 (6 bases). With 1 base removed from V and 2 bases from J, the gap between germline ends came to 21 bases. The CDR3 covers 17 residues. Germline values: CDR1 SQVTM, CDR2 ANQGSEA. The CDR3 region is CSVEGGSGLRDPYEQYF. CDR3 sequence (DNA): TGCAGCGTTGAAGGAGGTAGCGGCTTACGGGATCCCTACGAGCAGTACTTC.